Listed below are T cell receptor beta chains from one sample, sequenced in a study of somatic mutations in cytotoxic T cells in rheumatoid arthritis. Here immunoSEQ multiplex PCR was the method, and the copy in TCRdb shows in-frame clones only, minus some. In the table there are under 20,000 clones, roughly 80% of which are singletons. What was sequenced was CD8+ T cells sorted from blood. The receptors derive from an adult with rheumatoid arthritis. Each CDR3 is given without its conserved first and last residue. The order of the fields is CDR3 length, V gene, J gene, CDR3 protein.

14	TRBV6-5	TRBJ2-1	ASSYRPSGGYNEQF
12	TRBV19	TRBJ1-1	ASSINRGLTEAF
12	TRBV6-1	TRBJ2-1	ASSATGLYNEQF
16	TRBV28	TRBJ2-6	ASPEGTSGEAGANVLT
9	TRBV7-8	TRBJ1-2	ASSFGSGYT
12	TRBV6-6	TRBJ2-7	ASSTDWSSYEQY
12	TRBV28	-	ASSFGRGPYEQY
16	TRBV5-1	TRBJ2-1	ASSPLGDDLSSYNEQF
13	TRBV28	TRBJ2-7	ASSSKRQSPYEQY
13	TRBV11-2	TRBJ1-5	ASSHDRALDQPQH
12	TRBV11-1	TRBJ2-5	ASSSGLPQETQY